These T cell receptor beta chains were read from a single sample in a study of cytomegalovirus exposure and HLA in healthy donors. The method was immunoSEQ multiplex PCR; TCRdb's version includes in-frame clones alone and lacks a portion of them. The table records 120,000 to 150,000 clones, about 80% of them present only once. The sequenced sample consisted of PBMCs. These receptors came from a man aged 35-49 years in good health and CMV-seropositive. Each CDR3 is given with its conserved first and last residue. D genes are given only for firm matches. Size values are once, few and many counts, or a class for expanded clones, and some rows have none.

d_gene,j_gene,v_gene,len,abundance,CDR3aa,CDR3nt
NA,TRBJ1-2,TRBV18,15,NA,CASSPQQGSNYGYTF,TGTGCCAGCTCACCTCAACAGGGATCCAACTATGGCTACACCTTC
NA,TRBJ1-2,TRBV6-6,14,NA,CASSYPSEKRGYTF,TGTGCCAGCAGTTACCCTTCCGAGAAGCGCGGCTACACCTTC
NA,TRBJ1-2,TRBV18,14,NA,CASSRPVLRDGYTF,TGTGCCAGCTCCCGTCCCGTCCTGCGGGATGGCTACACCTTC
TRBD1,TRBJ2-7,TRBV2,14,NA,CASSPLTGGYEQYF,TGTGCCAGCAGTCCCTTGACAGGGGGCTACGAGCAGTACTTC
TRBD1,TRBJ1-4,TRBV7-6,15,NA,CASSSDRGANEKLFF,TGTGCCAGCAGCTCAGACAGGGGAGCTAATGAAAAACTGTTTTTT
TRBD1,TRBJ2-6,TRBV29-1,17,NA,CSVTTGVALSGANVLTF,TGCAGCGTGACGACAGGGGTGGCCCTTTCTGGGGCCAACGTCCTGACTTTC
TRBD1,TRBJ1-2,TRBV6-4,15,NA,CASRRTGQSGYGYTF,TGTGCCAGTAGAAGGACAGGGCAATCTGGCTATGGCTACACCTTC
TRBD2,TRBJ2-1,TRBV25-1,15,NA,CASSERSGRRNEQFF,TGTGCCAGCAGTGAACGTAGCGGGAGGCGCAATGAGCAGTTCTTC
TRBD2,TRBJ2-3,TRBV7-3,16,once,CASSLSAGGSTDTQYF,TGTGCCAGCAGCTTATCGGCGGGAGGGAGCACAGATACGCAGTATTTT
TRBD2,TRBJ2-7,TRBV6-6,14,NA,CASSYSSGSHEQYF,TGTGCCAGCAGTTACTCTAGCGGGAGTCACGAGCAGTACTTC
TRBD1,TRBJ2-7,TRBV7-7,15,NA,CASSLGQDRGYEQYF,TGTGCCAGCAGCTTAGGTCAGGACAGGGGCTACGAGCAGTACTTC